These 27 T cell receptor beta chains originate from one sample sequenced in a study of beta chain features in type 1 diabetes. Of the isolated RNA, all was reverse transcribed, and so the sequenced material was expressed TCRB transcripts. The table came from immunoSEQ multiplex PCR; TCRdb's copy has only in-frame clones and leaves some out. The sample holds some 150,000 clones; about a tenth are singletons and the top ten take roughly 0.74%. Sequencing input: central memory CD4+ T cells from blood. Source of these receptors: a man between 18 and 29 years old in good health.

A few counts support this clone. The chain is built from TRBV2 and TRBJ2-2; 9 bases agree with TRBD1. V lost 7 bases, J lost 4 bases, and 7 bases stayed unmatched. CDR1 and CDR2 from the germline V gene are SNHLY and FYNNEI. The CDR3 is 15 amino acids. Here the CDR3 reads CASTVQGAATGELFF. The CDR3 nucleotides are TGTGCCAGCACAGTACAGGGGGCAGCCACCGGGGAGCTGTTTTTT.

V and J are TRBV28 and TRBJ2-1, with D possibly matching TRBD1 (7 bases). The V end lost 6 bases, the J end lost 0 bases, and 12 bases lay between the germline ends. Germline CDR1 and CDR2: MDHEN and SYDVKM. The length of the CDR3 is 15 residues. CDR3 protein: CASSPGDSSYNEQFF. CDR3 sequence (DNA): TGTGCCAGCAGCCCGGGGGACAGCTCCTACAATGAGCAGTTCTTC.

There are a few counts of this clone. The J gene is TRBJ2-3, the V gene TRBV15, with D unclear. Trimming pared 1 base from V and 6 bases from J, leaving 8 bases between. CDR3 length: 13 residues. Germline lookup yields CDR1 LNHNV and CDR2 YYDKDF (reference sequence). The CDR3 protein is CATSRGSDDTQYF. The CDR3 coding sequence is TGTGCCACCAGCAGAGGCAGCGACGATACGCAGTATTTT.

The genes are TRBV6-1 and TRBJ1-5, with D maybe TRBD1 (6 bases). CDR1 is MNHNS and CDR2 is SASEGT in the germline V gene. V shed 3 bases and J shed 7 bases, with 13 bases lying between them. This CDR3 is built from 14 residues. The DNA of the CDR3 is TGTGCCAGCAGTGATTTGGCAGGGGCCCAGCCCCAGCATTTT. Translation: CASSDLAGAQPQHF.

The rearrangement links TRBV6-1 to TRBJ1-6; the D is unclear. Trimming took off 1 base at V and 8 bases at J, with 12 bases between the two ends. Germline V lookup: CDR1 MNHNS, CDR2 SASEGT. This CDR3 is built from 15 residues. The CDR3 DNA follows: TGTGCCAGCAGTGAAGGACATGGTTATGATTCACCCCTCCACTTT. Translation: CASSEGHGYDSPLHF.

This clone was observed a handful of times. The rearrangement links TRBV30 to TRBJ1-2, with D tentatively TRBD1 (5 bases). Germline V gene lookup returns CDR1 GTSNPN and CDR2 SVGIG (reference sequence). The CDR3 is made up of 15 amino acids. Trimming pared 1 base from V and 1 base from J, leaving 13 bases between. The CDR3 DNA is TGTGCCTGGAGTGATACAGGACGCATTAACTATGGCTACACCTTC. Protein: CAWSDTGRINYGYTF. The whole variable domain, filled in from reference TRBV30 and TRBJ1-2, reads SQTIHQWPATLVQPVGSPLSLECTVEGTSNPNLYWYRQAAGRGLQLLFYSVGIGQISSEVPQNLSASRPQDRQFILSSKKLLLSDSGFYLCAWSDTGRINYGYTFGSGTRLTVV.

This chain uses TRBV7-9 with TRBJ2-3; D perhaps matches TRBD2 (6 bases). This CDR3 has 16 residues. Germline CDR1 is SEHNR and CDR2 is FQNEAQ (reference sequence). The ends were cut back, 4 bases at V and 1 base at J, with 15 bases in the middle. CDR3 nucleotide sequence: TGTGCCAGCAGCTCCCGAGAGGGACTGGGCACAGATACGCAGTATTTT. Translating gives CASSSREGLGTDTQYF.

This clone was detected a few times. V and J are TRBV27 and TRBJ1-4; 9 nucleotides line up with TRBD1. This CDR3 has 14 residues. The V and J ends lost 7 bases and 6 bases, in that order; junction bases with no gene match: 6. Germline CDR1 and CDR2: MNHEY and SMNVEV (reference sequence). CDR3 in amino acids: CASKRTGEYEKLFF. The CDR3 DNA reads TGTGCCAGCAAGAGGACAGGGGAATATGAAAAACTGTTTTTT.

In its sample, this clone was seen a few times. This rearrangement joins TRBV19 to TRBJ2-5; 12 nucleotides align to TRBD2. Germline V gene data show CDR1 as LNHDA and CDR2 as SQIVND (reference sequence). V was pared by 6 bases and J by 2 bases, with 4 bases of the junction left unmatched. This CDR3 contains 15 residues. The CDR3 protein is CASRETSGGQETQYF. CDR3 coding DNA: TGTGCCAGTAGGGAAACTAGCGGGGGGCAAGAGACCCAGTACTTC.

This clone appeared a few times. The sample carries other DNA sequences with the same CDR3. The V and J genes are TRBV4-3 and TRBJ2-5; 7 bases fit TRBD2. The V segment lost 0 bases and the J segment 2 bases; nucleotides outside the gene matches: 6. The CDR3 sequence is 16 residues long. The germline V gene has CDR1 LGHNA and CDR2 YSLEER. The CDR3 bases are TGCGCCAGCAGCCAAGATCTCCAGGGAGGGCAAGAGACCCAGTACTTC. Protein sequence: CASSQDLQGGQETQYF.

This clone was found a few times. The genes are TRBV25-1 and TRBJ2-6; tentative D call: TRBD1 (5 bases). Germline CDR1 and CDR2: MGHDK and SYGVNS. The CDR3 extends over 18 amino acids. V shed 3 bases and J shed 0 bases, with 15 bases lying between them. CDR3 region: CASSDRVGLSSGANVLTF. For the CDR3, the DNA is TGTGCCAGCAGTGACAGGGTTGGTTTAAGCTCTGGGGCCAACGTCCTGACTTTC.

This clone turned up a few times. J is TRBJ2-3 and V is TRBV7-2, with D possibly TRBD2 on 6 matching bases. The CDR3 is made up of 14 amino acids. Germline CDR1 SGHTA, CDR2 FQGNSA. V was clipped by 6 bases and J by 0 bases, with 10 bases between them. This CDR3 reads CASSTGTSTDTQYF. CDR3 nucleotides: TGTGCCAGCAGTACCGGGACTAGCACAGATACGCAGTATTTT.

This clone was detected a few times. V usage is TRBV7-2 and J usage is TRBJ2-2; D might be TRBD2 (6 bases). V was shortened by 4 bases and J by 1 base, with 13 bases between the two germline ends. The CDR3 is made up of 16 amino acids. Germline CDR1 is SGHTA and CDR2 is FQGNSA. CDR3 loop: CASSSQAGGNTGELFF. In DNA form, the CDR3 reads TGTGCCAGCAGCTCCCAGGCCGGGGGGAACACCGGGGAGCTGTTTTTT.

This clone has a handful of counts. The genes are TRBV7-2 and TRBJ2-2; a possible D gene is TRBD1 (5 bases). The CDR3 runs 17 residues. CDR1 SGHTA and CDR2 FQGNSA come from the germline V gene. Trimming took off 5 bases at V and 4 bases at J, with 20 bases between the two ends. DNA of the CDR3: TGTGCCAGCAGCCACGGACAAGGGGCCCTTCTCACCGGGGAGCTGTTTTTT. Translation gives CASSHGQGALLTGELFF.

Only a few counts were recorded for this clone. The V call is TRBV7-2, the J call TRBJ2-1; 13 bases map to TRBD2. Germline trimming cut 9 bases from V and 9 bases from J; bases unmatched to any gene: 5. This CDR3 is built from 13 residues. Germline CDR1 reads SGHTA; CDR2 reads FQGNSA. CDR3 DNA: TGTGCCAGTGGACTAGCGGGGGTCGGTGAGCAGTTCTTC. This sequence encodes CASGLAGVGEQFF.

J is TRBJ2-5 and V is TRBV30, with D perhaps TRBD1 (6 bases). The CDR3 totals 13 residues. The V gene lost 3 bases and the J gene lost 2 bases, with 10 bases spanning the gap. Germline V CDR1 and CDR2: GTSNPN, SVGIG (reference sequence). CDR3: CAWSRGGQETQYF. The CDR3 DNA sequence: TGTGCCTGGAGCAGGGGTGGTCAAGAGACCCAGTACTTC.

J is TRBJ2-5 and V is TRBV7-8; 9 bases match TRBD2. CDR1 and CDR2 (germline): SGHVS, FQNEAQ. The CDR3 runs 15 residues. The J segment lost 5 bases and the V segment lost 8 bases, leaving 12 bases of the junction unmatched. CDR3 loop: CASGVGRGGLETQYF. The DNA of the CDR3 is TGTGCCAGCGGTGTCGGGCGGGGGGGCCTCGAGACCCAGTACTTC.

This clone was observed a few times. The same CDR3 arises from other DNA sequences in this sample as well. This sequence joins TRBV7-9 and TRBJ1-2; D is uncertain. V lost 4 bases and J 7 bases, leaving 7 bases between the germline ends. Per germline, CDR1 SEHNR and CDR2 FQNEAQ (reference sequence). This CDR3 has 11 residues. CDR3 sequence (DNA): TGTGCCAGCAGCTCTCGAGTTGGCTACACCTTC. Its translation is CASSSRVGYTF.

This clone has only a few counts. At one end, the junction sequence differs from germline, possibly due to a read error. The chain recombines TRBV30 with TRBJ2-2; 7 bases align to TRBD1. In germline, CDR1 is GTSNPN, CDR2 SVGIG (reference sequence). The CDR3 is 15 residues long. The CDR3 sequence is CAWGVMTGNAGELFF. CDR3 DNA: TGTGCCTGGGGGGTAATGACAGGGAACGCCGGGGAGCTGTTTTTT.

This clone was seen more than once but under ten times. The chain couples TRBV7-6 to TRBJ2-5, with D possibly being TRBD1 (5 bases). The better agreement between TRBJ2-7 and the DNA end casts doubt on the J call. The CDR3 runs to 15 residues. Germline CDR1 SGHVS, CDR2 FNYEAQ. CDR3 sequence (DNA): TGTGCCAGCAGCCCCCTATCACAGGCCTCCTACGAGCAGTACTTC. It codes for CASSPLSQASYEQYF.

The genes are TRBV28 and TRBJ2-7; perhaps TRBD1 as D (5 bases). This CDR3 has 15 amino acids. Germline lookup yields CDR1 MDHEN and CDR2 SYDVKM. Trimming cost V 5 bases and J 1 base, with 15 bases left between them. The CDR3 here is CASSPPWQGSYEQYF. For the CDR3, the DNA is TGTGCCAGCAGTCCACCTTGGCAGGGATCCTACGAGCAGTACTTC.

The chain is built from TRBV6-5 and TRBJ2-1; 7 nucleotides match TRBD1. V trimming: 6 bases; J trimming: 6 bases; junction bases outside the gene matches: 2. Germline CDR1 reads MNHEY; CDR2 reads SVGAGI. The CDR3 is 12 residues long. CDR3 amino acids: CASRRQGNEQFF. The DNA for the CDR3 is TGTGCCAGCAGGAGACAGGGCAATGAGCAGTTCTTC.

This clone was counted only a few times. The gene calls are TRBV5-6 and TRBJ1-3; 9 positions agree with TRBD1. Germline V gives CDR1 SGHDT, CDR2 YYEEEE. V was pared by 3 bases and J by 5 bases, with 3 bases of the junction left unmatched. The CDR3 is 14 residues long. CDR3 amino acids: CASSWGTGRNTIYF. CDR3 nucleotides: TGTGCCAGCAGCTGGGGGACAGGGAGAAACACCATATATTTT.

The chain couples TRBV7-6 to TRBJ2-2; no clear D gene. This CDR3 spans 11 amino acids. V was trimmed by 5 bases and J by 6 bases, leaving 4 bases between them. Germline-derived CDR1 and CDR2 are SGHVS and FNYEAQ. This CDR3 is CASSLSGELFF. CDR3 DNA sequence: TGTGCCAGCAGCCTGTCCGGGGAGCTGTTTTTT.

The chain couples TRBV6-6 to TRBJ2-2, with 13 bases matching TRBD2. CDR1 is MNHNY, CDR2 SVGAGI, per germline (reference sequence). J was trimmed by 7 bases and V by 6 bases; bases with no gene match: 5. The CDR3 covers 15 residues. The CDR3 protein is CASRTTSGGIGELFF. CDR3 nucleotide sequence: TGTGCCAGCAGGACGACTAGCGGGGGGATCGGGGAGCTGTTTTTT.

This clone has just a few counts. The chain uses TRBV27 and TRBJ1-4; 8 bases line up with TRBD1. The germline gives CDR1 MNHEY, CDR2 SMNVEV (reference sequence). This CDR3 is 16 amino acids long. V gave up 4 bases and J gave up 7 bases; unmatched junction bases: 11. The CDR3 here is CASSSYPQGTGEKLFF. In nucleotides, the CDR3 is TGTGCCAGCAGTTCATACCCACAGGGGACAGGTGAAAAACTGTTTTTT.

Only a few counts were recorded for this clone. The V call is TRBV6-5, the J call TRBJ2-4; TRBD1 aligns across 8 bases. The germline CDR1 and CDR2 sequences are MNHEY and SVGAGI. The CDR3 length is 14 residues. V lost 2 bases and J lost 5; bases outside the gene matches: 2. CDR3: CASSYRDRQNIQYF. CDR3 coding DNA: TGTGCCAGCAGTTACCGGGACAGGCAAAACATTCAGTACTTC.